This T cell receptor beta chain was sequenced during a study of blood T cell repertoires in COVID-19 (TCRdb year 2020). In the study overall: The collaborator samples originated in the United States, Italy and Spain and spanned the acute and convalescent phases of COVID-19. Sample metadata almost always included a de-identified subject ID, COVID-19 status, age in years and sex. The dataset comprised deeply sampled blood TCRbeta repertoires from subjects exposed to, actively infected with, or recovered from COVID-19. The repertoires were released in a freely available public database meant as a resource for research on the immune response to SARS-CoV-2. The samples were drawn from the first 160 participants of the ongoing ImmuneRACE study and from about 1,200 subjects provided by 6 global collaborators. Where HLA class I and class II types were available, the types were taken from metadata supplied by the sample provider, not from assay-based typing. The prospective study material was composed of cDNA or gDNA derived from T cells, B-cell-depleted T cells, or PBMCs. Beyond this particular receptor, the publication reports: Clinical and demographic metadata were provided uncurated, with the amount varying by source and participant.

One collaborating source in Seattle enrolled patients during active infection and followed them longitudinally through the course of disease. Each collaborating institution followed its own protocols to collect whole blood in K2EDTA tubes. Collaborator samples were shipped for TCRbeta analysis as frozen whole blood, isolated PBMCs, or DNA extracted from either sample type. TCRbeta CDR3 regions were amplified from genomic DNA by means of the immunoSEQ Assay, a bias-controlled multiplex PCR. The authors processed their data as follows. Within the assay, amplification of reference gene primers was used to estimate how many nucleated cells each sample contained. To quantify the absolute abundance of each unique TCRbeta CDR3 rearrangement, sequence reads were collapsed and filtered. Productive Simpson clonality was computed per sample as the square root of Simpson's diversity index over productive rearrangements. TCRdb took over this immuneACCESS table, retaining in-frame rearrangements with V and J assigned. Such tables are incomplete; in checked studies, under half of the missing clones stem from an unresolved V gene, and the remainder is unexplained. That table is the source of V, J and clone size, and D and trimming were worked out from the DNA. This sample comprises more than 300,000 clones, roughly 86% of them detected only once. The top ten hold roughly a tenth of the sample.

A note on this clone: The antigen this receptor binds is unknown. No quality values exist for individual bases; no much larger clone is one base distant.

The sequence derives from a woman younger than 45 with COVID-19, enrolled during active disease. Sequenced sample: peripheral blood.

At the DNA level, the sequence is TGTGCCTGGGGGAGGGGGCTAGATTTCACTGAAGCTTTCTTT. Translated, this is CAWGRGLDFTEAFF. The sequence joins TRBV30 to TRBJ1-1; TRBD1 lines up with 7 middle nucleotides. The germline V end is reduced by 5 bases and the J end by 4 bases; junction bases left unmatched: 10. Looking up the germline V gene (reference sequence) yields CDR1 GTSNPN and CDR2 SVGIG. From the cysteine up to the phenylalanine, the CDR3 has a length of 14 residues. Kept here is only the CDR3 DNA, which spans 42 bases and is read in frame from base 1.